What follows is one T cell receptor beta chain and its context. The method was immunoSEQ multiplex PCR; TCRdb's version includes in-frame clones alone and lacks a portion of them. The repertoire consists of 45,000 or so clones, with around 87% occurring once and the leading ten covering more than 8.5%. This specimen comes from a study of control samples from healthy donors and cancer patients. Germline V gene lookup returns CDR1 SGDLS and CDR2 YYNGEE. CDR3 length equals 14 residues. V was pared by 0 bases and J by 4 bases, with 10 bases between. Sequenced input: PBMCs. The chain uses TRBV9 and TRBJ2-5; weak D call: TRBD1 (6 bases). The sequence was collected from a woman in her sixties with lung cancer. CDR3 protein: CASSVGEGGETQYF. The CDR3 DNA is TGTGCCAGCAGCGTAGGAGAAGGGGGAGAGACCCAGTACTTC.